These 30 T cell receptor beta chains were sequenced from one sample in a study of metastatic and nonmetastatic thyroid tumors. No treatment of any kind had been given to any patient before thyroid surgery. TCRdb re-clonotyped the PCR reads via MiXCR. The data hold under 55,000 clones, with around a sixth observed a single time. Specimen: blood. The receptors were sampled from a female donor with papillary thyroid cancer or a benign thyroid nodule (not recorded which). Some clones in this sample may be carry-over from other donors' samples.

The chain combines TRBV14 with TRBJ2-1; 11 positions agree with TRBD2. The CDR3 covers 17 residues. CDR1 and CDR2 (germline): SGHDN, FVKESK. The J segment lost 7 bases and the V segment lost 0 bases, leaving 8 bases of the junction unmatched. The CDR3 here is CASSQDLRLAGSNEQFF. In DNA, the CDR3 is TGTGCCAGCAGCCAAGACCTACGACTAGCGGGAAGTAATGAGCAGTTCTTC.

Concerning this clone itself: It may be a read error: a sequence one base away is much more abundant. The chain recombines TRBV30 with TRBJ1-4, with a possible D match to TRBD1 (6 bases). V was pared by 3 bases and J by 7 bases, with 18 bases between. This CDR3 has 15 amino acids. Germline V lookup: CDR1 GTSNPN, CDR2 SVGIG (reference sequence). CDR3 region: CAWSDQDSWAEKLFF. The CDR3 DNA is TGTGCCTGGAGCGATCAGGACAGCTGGGCTGAAAAACTGTTTTTT.

This rearrangement joins TRBV20-1 to TRBJ1-2; 7 bases fit TRBD1. The CDR3 covers 14 residues. The germline CDR1 and CDR2 sequences are DFQATT and SNEGSKA (reference sequence). The CDR3 DNA reads as TGCAGCATCCCAAGACAGGGCACCGACTATGGCTACACCTTC. As protein: CSIPRQGTDYGYTF.

The chain has TRBV19 and TRBJ1-2, with unresolved D. The V gene's germline CDR1 is LNHDA and CDR2 SQIVND (reference sequence). The V end lost 7 bases, the J end lost 3 bases, and 12 bases lay between the germline ends. The length of the CDR3 is 13 residues. Written as DNA, the CDR3 is TGTGCCAGTATTCCCCGTACAGACTATGGCTACACCTTC. Its translation: CASIPRTDYGYTF.

This clone was picked up many times. This chain uses TRBV27 with TRBJ2-1; TRBD2 aligns across 10 bases. Germline CDR1 and CDR2: MNHEY and SMNVEV (reference sequence). The length of the CDR3 is 16 residues. The junction had 15 bases not matched to a gene; V was cut back by 8 bases and J by 8 bases. The CDR3 DNA reads TGTGCCAGCCAGTCCAACTATTGGACTAGCGGCTATGAGCAGTTCTTC. It translates to CASQSNYWTSGYEQFF.

This clone came up many times. The chain joins TRBV20-1 to TRBJ2-1; 8 nucleotides agree with TRBD2. In germline, CDR1 is DFQATT, CDR2 SNEGSKA (reference sequence). J gave up 0 bases and V 2 bases, and 3 bases lay outside the gene matches. The CDR3 spans 15 residues. The CDR3 reads CSARPLAGSYNEQFF. The CDR3 DNA reads as TGCAGTGCTAGACCCCTAGCGGGCTCCTACAATGAGCAGTTCTTC.

This clone was seen many times. The V gene is TRBV7-8, the J gene TRBJ1-4; D is perhaps TRBD1 (5 bases). CDR3 length: 14 amino acids. The ends were cut back, 6 bases at V and 8 bases at J, with 16 bases in the middle. Per the germline V gene, CDR1 is SGHVS and CDR2 is FQNEAQ. The CDR3 nucleotides are TGTGCCAGCAGGTCGTCGGGGGTTGGCGAAAAACTGTTTTTT. Encoded protein: CASRSSGVGEKLFF.

This clone was picked up many times. The chain has TRBV10-3 and TRBJ2-2, with D possibly being TRBD2 (6 bases). Per germline, CDR1 ENHRY and CDR2 SYGVKD. The CDR3 totals 20 residues. The V and J ends lost 2 bases and 0 bases respectively, with 22 bases between them. The DNA for the CDR3 is TGTGCCATCAGTGAGCCCCCCCCGGGACTTTTCAAACCGAACACCGGGGAGCTGTTTTTT. It encodes CAISEPPPGLFKPNTGELFF.

The count of this clone is one. The junction does not match germline at one end; this may be a read error. The rearrangement joins TRBV11-2 to TRBJ1-3; D is undetermined. Per germline, CDR1 SGHAT and CDR2 FQNNGV. The CDR3 sequence is 17 residues long. The CDR3 spells CANSRELIMGSGNTIYF. CDR3 in DNA: TGTGCCAACAGCCGAGAACTAATAATGGGCTCTGGGAACACCATATATTTT.

This clone was seen more than once but under ten times. The V and J genes are TRBV20-1 and TRBJ2-1; 12 nucleotides align to TRBD2. The germline V gene encodes CDR1 DFQATT and CDR2 SNEGSKA (reference sequence). This CDR3 has 13 amino acids. The V gene end was trimmed by 6 bases and the J gene end by 15 bases; junction bases not matched to a gene: 12. CDR3 sequence: CSARLAGVGRGFF. DNA for the CDR3: TGCAGTGCCAGACTAGCGGGAGTGGGGAGGGGGTTCTTC.

This clone was observed a handful of times. V usage is TRBV28 and J usage is TRBJ1-1; perhaps TRBD1 as D (6 bases). The CDR3 length is 13 residues. Trimming cost V 5 bases and J 5 bases, with 12 bases left between them. Germline lookup yields CDR1 MDHEN and CDR2 SYDVKM. CDR3 nucleotide sequence: TGTGCCAGCAGTGAGAGGCAGGGGACTGAAGCTTTCTTT. Encoded protein: CASSERQGTEAFF.

This clone was observed at least ten times. This sequence joins TRBV7-6 and TRBJ1-2; the D gene is possibly TRBD1 (5 bases). Trimming stripped 3 bases from V and 4 bases from J, with 9 bases between. The CDR3 is 13 amino acids. CDR1 and CDR2 (germline): SGHVS, FNYEAQ. CDR3 nucleotides: TGTGCCAGCAGCTTTTCTCAGGGCTATGGCTACACCTTC. This gives the protein CASSFSQGYGYTF.

Many counts were recorded for this clone. The V call is TRBV28, the J call TRBJ1-2; no firm D call. CDR1 and CDR2 from the germline V gene are MDHEN and SYDVKM. This CDR3 contains 11 residues. V was shortened by 5 bases and J by 8 bases, with 9 bases between the two germline ends. This CDR3 reads CASSNRRGYTF. The CDR3 DNA follows: TGTGCCAGCAGTAACCGGAGGGGCTACACCTTC.

In this sample, this clone turned up a few times. A clone one base away is much larger, so this may be a read error. The chain recombines TRBV10-3 with TRBJ2-6; D perhaps matches TRBD1 (6 bases). This CDR3 contains 17 residues. CDR1 is ENHRY and CDR2 is SYGVKD in the germline V gene. The CDR3 here is CATTGDEQGAGANFLTF. The DNA of the CDR3 is TGTGCCACAACCGGGGACGAACAGGGAGCTGGGGCCAACTTCCTGACTTTC.

As regards this clone: This may stem from a read error, because a much larger clone lies one nucleotide away. The chain employs TRBV15 and TRBJ1-4, with D unresolved. V lost 0 bases to trimming and J lost 8 bases, with 13 bases between them. CDR1 and CDR2 from the germline V gene are LNHNV and YYDKDF (reference sequence). This CDR3 comprises 15 residues. In DNA, the CDR3 is TGTGCCACCAGCAGAGACAGGCGGGGAGGAGAAAAACTGTTTTTT. It encodes CATSRDRRGGEKLFF.

This clone appeared a few times. This chain links TRBV6-1 with TRBJ2-2, with D maybe TRBD1 (5 bases). The germline CDR1 and CDR2 sequences are MNHNS and SASEGT. The length of the CDR3 is 13 residues. V shed 2 bases and J shed 6 bases, with 7 bases lying between them. The CDR3 protein is CASSETGPGELFF. The DNA of the CDR3 is TGTGCCAGCAGTGAAACAGGCCCCGGGGAGCTGTTTTTT.

This clone was counted many times. The V call is TRBV5-5, the J call TRBJ2-1, with D uncertain. V was shortened by 2 bases and J by 5 bases, with 8 bases between the two germline ends. Germline assignment: CDR1 SGHKS and CDR2 YYEKEE (reference sequence). The CDR3 totals 13 residues. The CDR3 is CASSFPQNNEQFF. DNA of the CDR3: TGTGCCAGCAGCTTCCCCCAGAACAATGAGCAGTTCTTC.

There are many counts of this clone. The rearrangement joins TRBV7-9 to TRBJ2-1; D is unclear. The CDR3 sequence is 11 residues long. CDR1 is SEHNR, CDR2 FQNEAQ, per germline (reference sequence). The V gene lost 8 bases and the J gene lost 15 bases, with 17 bases spanning the gap. DNA for the CDR3: TGTGCCAGCGCATTAGGGTTGGATCGGTTCTTC. Translation: CASALGLDRFF.

This clone was counted only a few times. One junction end does not reproduce the germline sequence, and a read error may be involved. The chain combines TRBV28 with TRBJ1-2, with TRBD1 identical over 10 bases. Germline V gives CDR1 MDHEN, CDR2 SYDVKM. The CDR3 spans 16 residues. This CDR3 reads CASSLSPTGGCGGYTF. The CDR3 DNA is TGTGCCAGCAGTTTATCACCGACAGGGGGCTGTGGGGGCTACACTTTC.

This clone has at least ten counts. The chain links TRBV11-3 to TRBJ1-1, with D unclear. The CDR3 runs 13 residues. Germline CDR1 and CDR2: SGHNT and YENEEA. V lost 1 base and J 11 bases, leaving 14 bases between the germline ends. In DNA form, the CDR3 reads TGTGCCAGCAGCTTAGTAAAGCGGCCTTGGGCTTTCTTT. Residues: CASSLVKRPWAFF.

The sample holds many counts of this clone. The chain is built from TRBV12-3 or TRBV12-4 and TRBJ1-6, with TRBD1 as a possible D gene (6 bases). The CDR3 has 18 amino acids. With 3 bases removed from V and 0 bases from J, the gap between germline ends came to 15 bases. The CDR3 DNA is TGTGCCAGCAGTTTTGGAGAACCAGGGGCCTCCTATAATTCACCCCTCCACTTT. Translation: CASSFGEPGASYNSPLHF.

The chain joins TRBV18 to TRBJ2-7; no definite D call. Germline V lookup: CDR1 KGHSH, CDR2 LQKENI. CDR3 size: 13 residues. The V gene lost 6 bases and the J gene lost 3 bases, with 12 bases spanning the gap. The CDR3 DNA reads TGTGCCAGCTCCCCAACAAGTGTCTACGAGCAGTACTTC. Translating gives CASSPTSVYEQYF.

CDR3 in DNA: TGTGCCAGCAGCTCGGAACCAAGCTCCTACAATGAGCAGTTCTTC. Translation gives CASSSEPSSYNEQFF. The rearrangement links TRBV13 to TRBJ2-1; no definite D call. This CDR3 comprises 15 residues. Germline lookup yields CDR1 PRHDT and CDR2 FYEKMQ (reference sequence). Trimming pared 4 bases from V and 0 bases from J, leaving 10 bases between. The full variable domain, in which reference TRBV13 and TRBJ2-1 provide the parts outside the CDR3, is AAGVIQSPRHLIKEKRETATLKCYPIPRHDTVYWYQQGPGQDPQFLISFYEKMQSDKGSIPDRFSAQQFSDYHSELNMSSLELGDSALYFCASSSEPSSYNEQFFGPGTRLTVL.

The chain combines TRBV7-3 with TRBJ2-7; 7 bases agree with TRBD2. V gave up 0 bases and J gave up 4 bases; unmatched junction bases: 6. Per the germline V gene, CDR1 is SGHTA and CDR2 is FQGTGA. CDR3 length: 15 residues. CDR3 sequence reads: CASSLTAGDSYEQYF. The CDR3 DNA is TGTGCCAGCAGCTTAACGGCGGGAGATTCATACGAGCAGTACTTC. The full variable domain, completed using reference TRBV7-3 and TRBJ2-7, is GAGVSQTPSNKVTEKGKYVELRCDPISGHTALYWYRQSLGQGPEFLIYFQGTGAADDSGLPNDRFFAVRPEGSVSTLKIQRTERGDSAVYLCASSLTAGDSYEQYFGPGTRLTVT.

This clone was seen at least ten times. The chain has TRBV5-4 and TRBJ2-5; D is ambiguous. This CDR3 is 13 amino acids long. With 4 bases removed from V and 2 bases from J, the gap between germline ends came to 9 bases. Germline lookup yields CDR1 SGHNT and CDR2 YYREEE (reference sequence). Here the CDR3 reads CASSQPLQETQYF. The CDR3 DNA sequence: TGTGCCAGCAGCCAGCCCCTTCAAGAGACCCAGTACTTC.

This chain connects TRBV28 to TRBJ2-7; 10 positions match TRBD2. Germline V gene lookup returns CDR1 MDHEN and CDR2 SYDVKM. V lost 6 bases to trimming and J lost 3 bases; unmatched junction nucleotides: 11. This CDR3 contains 16 residues. The CDR3 DNA reads TGTGCCAGCAGCCACCAGTCCGGGACTAGCGTCTACGAGCAGTACTTC. Its protein is CASSHQSGTSVYEQYF.

This clone was detected ten times or more. This chain joins TRBV18 and TRBJ2-2, with 8 bases fitting TRBD1. The ends lost 3 bases at V and 5 bases at J; junction bases unmatched: 5. The CDR3 has 15 residues. Germline lookup yields CDR1 KGHSH and CDR2 LQKENI. CDR3 residues: CASSPGQVRTGELFF. The CDR3 nucleotides read TGTGCCAGCTCACCGGGACAGGTTCGGACCGGGGAGCTGTTTTTT.

This clone was found many times. The rearrangement joins TRBV12-3 or TRBV12-4 to TRBJ1-2; the D gene is possibly TRBD1 (6 bases). This CDR3 is built from 15 residues. V was clipped by 3 bases and J by 4 bases, with 15 bases between them. CDR3 residues: CASSFRQGYSYGYTF. The CDR3 bases are TGTGCCAGCAGTTTTCGTCAGGGGTACTCCTATGGCTACACCTTC.

This clone is labeled as medium-sized (0.01 to 0.1%). The chain recombines TRBV28 with TRBJ2-7; D ambiguous. The V and J ends lost 1 base and 1 base respectively, with 11 bases between them. This CDR3 has 15 residues. Germline CDR1 MDHEN, CDR2 SYDVKM. In DNA, the CDR3 is TGTGCCAGCAGTTTATCAGGCAAGGTATCCTACGAGCAGTACTTC. Translation: CASSLSGKVSYEQYF.

This clone has ten or more counts. A much larger clone lies a single base off, so this may be a read error. It is likely a read error, because the conserved phenylalanine at the end of the CDR3 is missing. The chain combines TRBV5-1 with TRBJ2-5; no reliable D call. Germline assignment: CDR1 SGHRS and CDR2 YFSETQ. V dropped 2 bases and J dropped 2 bases, with 10 bases sitting between them. This CDR3 is built from 14 residues. CDR3 sequence reads: CASSLELLQETQYL. In DNA, the CDR3 is TGCGCCAGCAGCTTAGAACTACTTCAAGAGACCCAGTACCTC.